Presented here are 14 T cell receptor beta chains from one specimen sequenced in a study of human T cells and chemical hapten exposure. TCRdb ran MiXCR on the RACE reads and lists one entry per CDR3 protein. The table has some 330,000 distinct CDR3 sequences, 4.5% to 5.5% seen once. Time point given: pre-sensitization, week 0. The treatment: therapeutic diphenylcyclopropenone sensitization with weekly scalp DPC. The sample here was whole blood, taken in connection with sensitization to the hapten diphenylcyclopropenone (DPC). The receptor set was obtained from a woman aged 18-29 years with alopecia areata. Some clones in this sample may be carry-over from other donors' samples.

The chain couples TRBV28 to TRBJ2-4, with 8 nucleotides matching TRBD1. The length of the CDR3 is 16 residues. J lost 6 bases, V lost 7 bases, and 14 bases had no gene match. The V gene's germline CDR1 is MDHEN and CDR2 SYDVKM. CDR3 nucleotide sequence: TGTGCCAGCACCGACGCAGGGACTGGACAGGGAAACATTCAGTACTTC. Its protein is CASTDAGTGQGNIQYF. The full variable domain, with the rest looked up from reference TRBV28 and TRBJ2-4, is DVKVTQSSRYLVKRTGEKVFLECVQDMDHENMFWYRQDPGLGLRLIYFSYDVKMKEKGDIPEGYSVSREKKERFSLILESASTNQTSMYLCASTDAGTGQGNIQYFGAGTRLSVL.

The chain couples TRBV6-6 to TRBJ2-3, with 9 positions matching TRBD1. The ends lost 6 bases at V and 3 bases at J; junction bases unmatched: 4. The CDR3 has 14 residues. From germline, CDR1 is MNHNY and CDR2 SVGAGI (reference sequence). For the CDR3, the DNA is TGTGCCAGCAGGGGGGACAGGGAAACAGATACGCAGTATTTT. Its protein is CASRGDRETDTQYF.

This clonotype showed up many times. The chain links TRBV13 to TRBJ2-7; TRBD1 is a possible D gene (5 bases). This CDR3 is built from 15 residues. V was clipped by 4 bases and J by 5 bases, with 18 bases between them. The germline gives CDR1 PRHDT, CDR2 FYEKMQ (reference sequence). Here the CDR3 DNA reads TGTGCCAGCAGCTATAGTAGGGGCATTTGGAACGAGCAGTACTTC. Its protein product is CASSYSRGIWNEQYF. Complete variable domain (other parts from reference TRBV13 and TRBJ2-7): AAGVIQSPRHLIKEKRETATLKCYPIPRHDTVYWYQQGPGQDPQFLISFYEKMQSDKGSIPDRFSAQQFSDYHSELNMSSLELGDSALYFCASSYSRGIWNEQYFGPGTRLTVT.

Ten or more counts support this clonotype. This chain links TRBV6-4 with TRBJ2-3, with 8 nucleotides matching TRBD2. The V and J ends lost 6 bases and 5 bases, in that order; junction bases with no gene match: 4. This CDR3 spans 13 amino acids. The V gene's germline CDR1 is MRHNA and CDR2 SNTAGT. The CDR3 DNA reads TGTGCCAGCAGCGGGGGGGCGGAAGATACGCAGTATTTT. Protein: CASSGGAEDTQYF.

This chain links TRBV28 with TRBJ1-1; weak D call: TRBD1 (5 bases). Trimming pared 8 bases from V and 7 bases from J, leaving 14 bases between. CDR1 MDHEN and CDR2 SYDVKM come from the germline V gene. This CDR3 has 12 amino acids. Here the CDR3 DNA reads TGTGCCAGCGCTATTGGACATCGTGAAGCTTTCTTT. Translation gives CASAIGHREAFF.

The chain has TRBV6-2 or TRBV6-3 and TRBJ2-1; D possibly corresponds to TRBD2 (5 bases). CDR1 is MNHEY, CDR2 SVGEGT, per germline. V lost 0 bases to trimming and J lost 8 bases, with 11 bases between them. This CDR3 is built from 14 residues. As DNA, the CDR3 is TGTGCCAGCAGTTACTCCCAGGAGGTGGATGAGCAGTTCTTC. Its protein product is CASSYSQEVDEQFF.

On this clonotype itself: A much larger clone differs by one base, so this may be a read error. The J gene is TRBJ2-1, the V gene TRBV12-3 or TRBV12-4; TRBD1 aligns across 8 bases. The CDR3 has 16 residues. The CDR3 protein is CANSPGQGIILGEQFF. CDR3 in DNA: TGTGCCAACAGTCCAGGACAGGGCATTATCCTTGGTGAGCAGTTCTTC.

This clonotype was detected many times. This rearrangement joins TRBV10-3 to TRBJ2-7, with D unclear. Germline CDR1 reads ENHRY; CDR2 reads SYGVKD. This CDR3 region has 12 residues. V dropped 6 bases and J dropped 1 base, with 7 bases sitting between them. The CDR3 DNA reads as TGTGCCATCAGGAACGAGTCCTACGAGCAGTACTTC. It is translated as CAIRNESYEQYF.

This clonotype was seen a handful of times. In DNA form, the CDR3 reads TGTGCCAGCAGTTTATCCGGGACAGTTAATTCACCCCTCCACTTT. Encoded protein: CASSLSGTVNSPLHF. The rearrangement links TRBV12-3 or TRBV12-4 to TRBJ1-6, with 7 bases that match TRBD1. V lost 2 bases and J lost 6; bases outside the gene matches: 4. The CDR3 runs to 15 residues.

This clonotype has only a few counts. V and J are TRBV20-1 and TRBJ2-3; the match to TRBD2 covers 12 bases. V trimming: 3 bases; J trimming: 4 bases; junction bases outside the gene matches: 2. Germline CDR1 and CDR2: DFQATT and SNEGSKA (reference sequence). The CDR3 covers 14 residues. In DNA, the CDR3 is TGCAGTGCTAGTGCTAGCGGGGGGGCAGATACGCAGTATTTT. The encoded protein is CSASASGGADTQYF.

This clonotype was found many times. The genes are TRBV4-3 and TRBJ2-5, with 8 bases matching TRBD2. The germline gives CDR1 LGHNA, CDR2 YSLEER. The J segment lost 1 base and the V segment lost 0 bases, leaving 1 base of the junction unmatched. There are 15 residues in the CDR3. CDR3 sequence (DNA): TGCGCCAGCAGCCAAGATCGGGGGGGCCAAGAGACCCAGTACTTC. This translates into CASSQDRGGQETQYF.

This clonotype was detected many times. The chain uses TRBV6-5 and TRBJ2-3; TRBD2 matches at 11 bases. CDR3 length: 14 residues. V was clipped by 4 bases and J by 8 bases; unmatched bases: 5. Germline V gene lookup returns CDR1 MNHEY and CDR2 SVGAGI. The CDR3, as DNA: TGTGCCAGCAGTTCCTTAGCGGGGGGGCGTACGCAGTATTTT. Protein: CASSSLAGGRTQYF.

This clonotype was counted a few times. This chain uses TRBV12-3 or TRBV12-4 with TRBJ1-4; TRBD1 matches 8 bases. This CDR3 is built from 18 residues. J lost 1 base, V lost 2 bases, and 9 bases had no gene match. This CDR3 is CASSLNRRGLGTNEKLFF. CDR3 DNA sequence: TGTGCCAGCAGTTTAAACCGCAGGGGGCTTGGAACTAATGAAAAACTGTTTTTT.

This clonotype was counted at least ten times. The rearrangement links TRBV9 to TRBJ1-6; D perhaps matches TRBD1 (6 bases). Trimming stripped 2 bases from V and 13 bases from J, with 13 bases between. CDR1 and CDR2 from the germline V gene are SGDLS and YYNGEE. The CDR3 covers 13 residues. The DNA for the CDR3 is TGTGCCAGCAGCGTGGAGGGGGGGCCGCCCCTCCACTTT. It translates to CASSVEGGPPLHF.